Sequencing of this TCR beta chain was carried out in a study of blood T cells in healthy people across ages. With a J-beta primer mix and a sample-barcoded 5' primer, a second PCR ran about 7 to 12 cycles. A single record per CDR3 protein comes from TCRdb applying MiXCR to the 5' RACE reads. The sample includes about 800,000 distinct CDR3 sequences, around a quarter seen only once; the top ten take under 4.5%. The CDR3 contains 14 residues. The ends were cut back, 8 bases at V and 1 base at J, with 10 bases in the middle. CDR1 and CDR2 from the germline V gene are KGHDR and SFDVKD. This clonotype was counted a few times. These same data were also listed under a study on T cells of mothers and their children.

This chain joins TRBV24-1 and TRBJ2-2; D may be TRBD1 (5 bases). The material sequenced was blood. This receptor was obtained from a boy aged 5-17 years in good health. The CDR3 protein is CATNEQENTGELFF. The CDR3 DNA follows: TGTGCCACCAATGAACAGGAGAACACCGGGGAGCTGTTTTTT.